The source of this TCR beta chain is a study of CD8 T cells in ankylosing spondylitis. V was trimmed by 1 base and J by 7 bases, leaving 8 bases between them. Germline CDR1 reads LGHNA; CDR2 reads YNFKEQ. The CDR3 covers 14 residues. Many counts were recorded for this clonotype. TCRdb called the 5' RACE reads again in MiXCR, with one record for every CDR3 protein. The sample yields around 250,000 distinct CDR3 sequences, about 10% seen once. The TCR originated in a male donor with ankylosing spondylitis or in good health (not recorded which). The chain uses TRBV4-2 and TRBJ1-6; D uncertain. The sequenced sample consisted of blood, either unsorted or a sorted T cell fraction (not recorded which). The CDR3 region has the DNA TGTGCCAGCAGCCAAGGGCAGATAAATTCACCCCTCCACTTT. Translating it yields CASSQGQINSPLHF.